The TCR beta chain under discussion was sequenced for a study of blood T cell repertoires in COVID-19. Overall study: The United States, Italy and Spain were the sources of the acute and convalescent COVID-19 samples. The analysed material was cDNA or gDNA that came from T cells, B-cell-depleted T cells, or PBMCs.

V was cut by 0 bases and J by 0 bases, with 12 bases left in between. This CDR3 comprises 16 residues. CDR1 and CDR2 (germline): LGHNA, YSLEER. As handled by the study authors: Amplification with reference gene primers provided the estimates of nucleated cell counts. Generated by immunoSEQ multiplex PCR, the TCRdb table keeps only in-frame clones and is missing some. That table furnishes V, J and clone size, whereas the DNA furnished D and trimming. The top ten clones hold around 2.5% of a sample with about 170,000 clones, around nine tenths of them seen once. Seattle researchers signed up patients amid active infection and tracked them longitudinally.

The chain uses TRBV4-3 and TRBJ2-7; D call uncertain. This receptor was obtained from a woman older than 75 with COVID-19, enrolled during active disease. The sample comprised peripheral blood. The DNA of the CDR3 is TGCGCCAGCAGCCAAGACCCAGCGTCGAGCTCCTACGAGCAGTACTTC. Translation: CASSQDPASSSYEQYF.